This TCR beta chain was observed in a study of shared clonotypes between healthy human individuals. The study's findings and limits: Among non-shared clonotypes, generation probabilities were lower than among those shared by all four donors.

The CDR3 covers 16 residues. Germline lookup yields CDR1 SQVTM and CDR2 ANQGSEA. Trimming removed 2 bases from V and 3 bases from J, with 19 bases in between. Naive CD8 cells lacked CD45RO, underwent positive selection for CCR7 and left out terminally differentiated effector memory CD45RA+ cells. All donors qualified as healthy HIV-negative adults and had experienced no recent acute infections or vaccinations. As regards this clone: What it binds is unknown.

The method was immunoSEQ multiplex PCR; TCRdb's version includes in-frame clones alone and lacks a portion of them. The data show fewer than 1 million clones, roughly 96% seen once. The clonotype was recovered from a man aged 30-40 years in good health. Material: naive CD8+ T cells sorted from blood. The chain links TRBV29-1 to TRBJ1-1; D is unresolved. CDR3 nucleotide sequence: TGCAGCGTTGAATTATCTTCGGAGGGAACTGACACTGAAGCTTTCTTT. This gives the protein CSVELSSEGTDTEAFF.